This T cell receptor beta chain was retrieved from a study of cytomegalovirus exposure and HLA in healthy donors listed by TCRdb under 2017. Broadly, across the study: An earlier analysis of several hundred of the donors reported more than 250 Gb of sequence data and 100 million to 140 million unique TCR beta sequences from 190 million or so T cells. The T cell repertoires of about 700 subjects were profiled by immunosequencing and related to cytomegalovirus serostatus. Rather than drawing on any new phenotypic data, the later analysis identified candidate immune exposures from TCR beta sequences and the way those sequences occurred across donors. The study aimed to test whether cataloging public T cell receptors could reveal signatures of past pathogen exposure. Approximately 310 gigabases of sequencing data and around 85 million unique TCR sequences made up an early release that covered nearly 650 HLA-typed donors. Genome-wide SNP genotypes for about 55% of the 666 donors were used in a later genetic analysis, which treated that subset as a discovery cohort. Every repertoire in the discovery cohort had been generated on one and the same sequencing platform. Donor age, sex, ethnicity and CMV serostatus were compiled alongside the repertoire data. Both class I and class II loci were covered by HLA typing, at four-digit resolution. An earlier analysis of approximately 500 of the donors applied high-throughput TCR beta sequencing to assess whether each TCR beta V gene segment acted as functional or pseudogenic. Of the 300 to 500 genotyped donors, 75% to 85% were placed in the genetic ancestry cluster associated with self-reported Caucasian donors. Besides the first cohort of around 670 subjects, a separate validation cohort made up of 95 to 150 different subjects was used. Because of strong linkage in the cohort, roughly five DR-DQ haplotypes were treated as single units for association and clustering. Among almost 400 genotyped donors of the cohort, an average of roughly 240,000 unique TCR beta nucleotide sequences were sequenced per donor, roughly a sixth of them non-productive. Typing coverage differed by locus: A, B, C, DRB1 and DQB1 were typed in roughly 629-630 donors, DQA1 in roughly 500, DPA1 in 600 to 610, and DPB1 in just under 490. A later analysis re-examined previously published TCR beta repertoires from 600 to 700 donors and added high-resolution HLA genotyping to investigate patterns of TCR occurrence. The study combined high-throughput TCR immunosequencing, statistical association of individual TCRs with disease status, and machine learning to predict cytomegalovirus infection status. The investigation overall reported the following: Roughly uniform sequencing depth across donors was assumed in presence/absence analyses, although this assumption may not hold. For the cohort, immune exposure information was limited to CMV serostatus. A further reported finding was that TCR beta sequences accurately predicted the HLA-A and HLA-B alleles for most subjects in the first cohort. In a later analysis, most CMV-associated TCR beta chains were found to appear HLA-restricted, with HLA associations seemingly driven largely by CMV exposure. A later analysis associated some 17,000 TCR beta sequences with specific HLA alleles at a false discovery rate of 0.05. When HLA alleles, especially DR and DQ, strongly co-occurred, attributing TCR associations to individual alleles was difficult. According to a later analysis, TCR association rates differed among HLA loci, with DRB1 alleles showing the most associated TCRs and HLA-C alleles showing the fewest. Correlated functional status among segregating V segments might reflect linkage disequilibrium, but an unknown experimental factor could not be ruled out. While some public TCRs were present in many individuals, most TCR sequences turned up only very rarely across donors. The authors suggested that the approach could potentially be generalized to other disease states and immunological phenotypes. Some IMGT-functional V segments, including TRBV6-2 and TRBV6-3, could not be distinguished by the 87-base-pair reads and were therefore excluded. Because counts were too low, roughly 16 rarely observed V segments, including chromosome 9 orphons, were left out of the earlier analysis of several hundred of the donors. The classifier was reported to diagnose cytomegalovirus status with high specificity and sensitivity in both the original and validation cohorts. According to a later genetic analysis, donors in an Asian-associated ancestry cluster had fewer N-insertions in productive TCRs than the approximately 610-donor mean. In a later analysis, HLA-associated TCR beta chains showed more clonal expansion and lower generation probabilities than non-associated chains that were equally common. Because HLA typing was unavailable for some donors at each locus, only the typed subset was used in association tests. A total of around 150 TCR beta chains were listed by the study as associated with cytomegalovirus. A later genetic analysis associated a missense DCLRE1C variant with V-gene and J-gene trimming of TCR beta chains, and an independent cohort replicated the association. In vitro tests confirmed that a few of the cytomegalovirus-associated TCR beta chains recognize cytomegalovirus antigens. In an earlier analysis of some 540 of the donors, most TCR beta V segments appeared in productive rearrangements about 87% or about 30% of the time, broadly matching IMGT annotations. A cluster of highly shared sequence variants was judged likely to represent a technical artifact of the sequencing pipeline. In this cohort, only TCR beta chains were sequenced, and detectable features were limited by the absence of alpha or paired-chain data. According to a later analysis, parvovirus B19, influenza, CMV and Epstein-Barr virus appeared linked to several top co-occurrence clusters.

In total, just over 650 healthy bone marrow donors made up the cohort. At the time of sampling, all cohort members were nominally healthy, though unrecorded immune exposures were likely present. The donor tested CMV seronegative and was one of the 352 seronegative cohort members. A peripheral blood sample was collected from each donor, and TCR beta sequencing was performed on peripheral blood mononuclear cells. Genomic DNA was extracted from the blood cell samples with the Qiagen DNeasy Blood Extraction Kit. As regards this clone: Its antigen has not been determined. Per-base quality was not reported, and no clone a single base away is much larger than it.

Receptor amplification or capture employed the immunoSEQ multiplex PCR assay. For the multiplex PCR, a mixture combining 60 forward primers for TCR Vbeta segments and 13 reverse primers for TCR Jbeta segments was used. The CDR3 region of rearranged TCR beta genes was amplified from genomic DNA with a multiplex PCR assay. The amplified TCR beta libraries were sequenced on the Illumina HiSeq System as 87-base-pair reads. The published analysis was carried out like this. A later analysis counted 75 million to 100 million unique TCR beta chains across the 666 repertoires, and roughly 9.9 million of these chains were shared by at least two donors. Raw reads were error-corrected and collapsed into unique sequences by a nearest-neighbor algorithm in which closely related sequences were merged to remove PCR and sequencing errors. CDR3 sequences were aligned to IMGT reference sequences to assign V, D and J gene segments. For a sequence to be retained, a match of at least six nucleotides was required to both a V gene segment and a J gene segment. A rearrangement was called productive if the CDR3 had no stop codons and remained in frame with V and J, and every other rearrangement was called non-productive. CDR3 was defined according to IMGT convention as the region running from the second conserved V-encoded cysteine to the conserved J-encoded phenylalanine. The earlier analysis of about 610 of the donors excluded any sequence lacking an unambiguous match to a single V gene segment. An earlier analysis of a few hundred of the donors called V segments functional above 56.7% productive rearrangements and segregating when the between-donor standard deviation exceeded 5%. A statistical classification framework was built to diagnose cytomegalovirus status from the catalog of TCR beta chain sequences. V and J gene assignment, in a later analysis, came from comparing TCR nucleotide sequences with IMGT/GENE-DB human TR gene sequences. Using the TCRdist pipeline, a later analysis assigned CDR3 sequences along with most-parsimonious VDJ recombination scenarios. In a later analysis, every TCR beta chain was defined by the combination of its CDR3 amino acid sequence and its V-gene family, and reads without a unique V-gene family were dropped. As a way to deal with suspected cross-contamination and a sequencing artifact, a later analysis dropped 450 to 700 nucleotide sequences that were highly shared and had low generation probability. In a later analysis, a clonal expansion index for each public chain was calculated from normalized within-repertoire ranks of inferred template counts. In a later analysis, generation probabilities were computed with a VDJ recombination model fitted to out-of-frame rearrangements, and the resulting probabilities were checked against IGoR. In a later analysis, TCR-TCR, TCR-HLA and TCR-CMV co-occurrence was scored with hypergeometric tests, and a repertoire-size bias correction was applied to TCR pairs. False discovery rates were estimated in a later analysis by permuting HLA or CMV assignments 20 times. In a later analysis, co-occurring TCRs were grouped using DBSCAN, with TCRdist sequence similarity added in when clustering inside HLA-allele-positive subsets. Co-occurrence clustering excluded repertoires with fewer than 30,000 or more than 120,000 public chains, plus five with anomalous nucleotide sharing. Not all clones reach the TCRdb copy of this immuneACCESS table, which keeps in-frame sequences only. Checked studies attribute under half of the gap to unresolved V genes and leave the rest unexplained. V, J and clone size are those of that table, while D and trimming were read from the DNA. The sample table shows about 190,000 clones, and 82% are seen once. In total, the top ten clones hold 0.7% to 0.95% of the sample.

A distance of 19 bases separates the germline ends of V and J, which lose 4 bases and 3 bases respectively. The CDR3 holds 16 amino acids from the cysteine to the phenylalanine. Only the CDR3 region is kept as DNA, spanning 48 bases read in frame from base 1. CDR1 and CDR2 were assigned from the germline V gene as KGHSH and LQKENI. Sample: PBMCs. The chain is assembled from TRBV18 and TRBJ2-7; TRBD2 is possibly the D segment (5 matching bases). The receptor's source is a woman in her late teens or twenties in good health and CMV-seronegative. The nucleotide sequence reads as follows: TGTGCCAGCTCACACGAGTCCTATCTGACTAACTACGAGCAGTACTTC. Translated, it reads CASSHESYLTNYEQYF.